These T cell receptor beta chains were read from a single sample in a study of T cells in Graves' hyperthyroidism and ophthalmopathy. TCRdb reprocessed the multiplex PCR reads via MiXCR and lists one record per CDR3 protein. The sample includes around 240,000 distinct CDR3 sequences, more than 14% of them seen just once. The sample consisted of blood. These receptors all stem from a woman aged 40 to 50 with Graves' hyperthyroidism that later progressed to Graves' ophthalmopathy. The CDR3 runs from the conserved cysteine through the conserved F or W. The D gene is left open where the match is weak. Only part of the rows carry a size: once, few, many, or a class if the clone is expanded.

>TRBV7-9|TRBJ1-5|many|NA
CASSFDSNQPQHF
TGTGCCAGCAGCTTTGATAGCAATCAGCCCCAGCATTTT
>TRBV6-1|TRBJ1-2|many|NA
CASSGRRGAGNYGYTF
TGTGCCAGCAGTGGTAGAAGGGGCGCAGGGAACTATGGCTACACCTTC
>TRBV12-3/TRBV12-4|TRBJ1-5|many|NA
CASSPDRSFGPQHF
TGTGCCAGCAGTCCCGACAGAAGTTTTGGGCCCCAGCATTTT
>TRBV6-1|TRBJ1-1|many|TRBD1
CASSSEGARSSEAFF
TGTGCCAGCAGTTCTGAGGGGGCGCGATCTTCTGAAGCTTTCTTT
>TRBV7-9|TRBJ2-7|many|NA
CASSLWGVQISGEQYF
TGTGCCAGCAGCTTATGGGGGGTGCAGATCTCCGGCGAGCAGTACTTC
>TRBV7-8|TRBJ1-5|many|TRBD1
CASSPGTGATRSNQPQHF
TGTGCCAGCAGCCCCGGGACAGGGGCAACGAGAAGCAATCAGCCCCAGCATTTT
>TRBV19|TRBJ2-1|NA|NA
CASSILGGRANEQFF
TGTGCCAGTAGTATTTTAGGGGGTAGGGCGAATGAGCAGTTCTTC
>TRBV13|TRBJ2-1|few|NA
CASSPGGGVGNEQFF
TGTGCCAGCAGCCCAGGGGGGGGGGTAGGTAATGAGCAGTTCTTC
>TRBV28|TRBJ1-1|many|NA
CASSDQNTEAFF
TGTGCCAGCAGCGACCAGAACACTGAAGCTTTCTTT
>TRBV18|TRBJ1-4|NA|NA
CASSRGGATNEKLFF
TGTGCCAGCTCACGGGGAGGGGCAACTAATGAAAAACTGTTTTTT
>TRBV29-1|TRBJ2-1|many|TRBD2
CSMFSGSYSEQFF
TGCAGCATGTTTAGCGGGAGCTACTCTGAGCAGTTCTTC
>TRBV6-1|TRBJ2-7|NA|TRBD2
CASSEALIGRSGEQYF
TGTGCCAGCAGTGAAGCGCTAATCGGGAGGTCCGGCGAGCAGTACTTC
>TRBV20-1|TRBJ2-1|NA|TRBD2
CSARPLTSGRAYNEQFF
TGCAGTGCTAGACCCCTGACTAGCGGGAGGGCCTACAATGAGCAGTTCTTC
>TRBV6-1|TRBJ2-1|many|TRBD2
CASSASGRAYNEQFF
TGTGCCAGCAGTGCCAGCGGGAGGGCCTACAATGAGCAGTTCTTC
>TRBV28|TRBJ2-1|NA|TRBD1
CASSRDRGEFF
TGTGCCAGCAGTCGGGACAGGGGGGAGTTCTTC
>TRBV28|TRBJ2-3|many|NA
CASRLRELQYF
TGTGCCAGCCGCTTACGGGAATTGCAGTATTTT
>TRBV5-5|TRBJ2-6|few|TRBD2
CASSLGLAGGLTGANVLTF
TGTGCCAGCAGCTTGGGACTAGCGGGAGGGCTCACCGGGGCCAACGTCCTGACTTTC
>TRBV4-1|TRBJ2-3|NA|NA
CASSQAPLALSTDTQYF
TGCGCCAGCAGCCAGGCCCCTCTTGCGCTAAGCACAGATACGCAGTATTTT
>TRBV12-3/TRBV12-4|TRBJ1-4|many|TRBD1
CASSDKTGLDEKLFF
TGTGCCAGCAGTGATAAGACAGGGTTGGATGAAAAACTGTTTTTT
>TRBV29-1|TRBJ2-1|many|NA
CSVWVGRDPMHSDEQFF
TGCAGCGTTTGGGTAGGGCGGGATCCAATGCATTCCGATGAGCAGTTCTTC
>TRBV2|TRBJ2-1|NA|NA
CASSERYRETRDEQFF
TGTGCCAGCAGTGAGCGCTACCGGGAGACTCGGGATGAGCAGTTCTTC
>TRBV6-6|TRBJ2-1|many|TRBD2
CASSYSIAGGWNEQFF
TGTGCCAGCAGTTACTCCATAGCGGGAGGATGGAATGAGCAGTTCTTC
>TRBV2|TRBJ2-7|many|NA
CASLTGEQYF
TGTGCCAGCCTAACGGGCGAGCAGTACTTC
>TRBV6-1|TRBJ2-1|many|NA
CASSEKGIVYWEQFF
TGTGCCAGCAGTGAAAAAGGGATTGTGTATTGGGAGCAGTTCTTC
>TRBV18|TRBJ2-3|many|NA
CASSPVEDTQYF
TGTGCCAGCTCACCAGTAGAAGATACGCAGTATTTT
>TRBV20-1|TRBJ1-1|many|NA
CSARVRGRNTEAFF
TGCAGTGCTAGAGTCCGGGGAAGGAACACTGAAGCTTTCTTT
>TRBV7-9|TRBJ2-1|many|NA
CASSPSFWDRRGSSYNEQFF
TGTGCCAGCAGCCCTAGCTTTTGGGACAGACGCGGGAGCTCCTACAATGAGCAGTTCTTC
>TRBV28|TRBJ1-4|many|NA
CASAFNEKLFF
TGTGCCAGCGCCTTTAATGAAAAACTGTTTTTT
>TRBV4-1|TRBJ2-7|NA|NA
CASSQGVAGLYEQYF
TGCGCCAGCAGCCAAGGGGTGGCGGGACTCTACGAGCAGTACTTC
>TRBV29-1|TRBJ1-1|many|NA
CSVGGLEGANTEAFF
TGCAGCGTAGGGGGGCTAGAAGGGGCGAACACTGAAGCTTTCTTT
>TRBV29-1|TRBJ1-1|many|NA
CSVDGGGDTEAFF
TGCAGCGTTGATGGGGGTGGGGACACTGAAGCTTTCTTT
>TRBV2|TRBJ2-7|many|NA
CASRGGGYEQYF
TGTGCCAGCAGAGGGGGGGGGTACGAGCAGTACTTC
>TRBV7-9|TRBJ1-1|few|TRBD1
CASSPDPTGGGNTEAFF
TGTGCCAGCAGCCCCGACCCGACAGGGGGCGGGAACACTGAAGCTTTCTTT
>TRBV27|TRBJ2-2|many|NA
CASSPLIGLNTGELFF
TGTGCCAGCAGTCCTCTTATTGGCCTGAACACCGGGGAGCTGTTTTTT
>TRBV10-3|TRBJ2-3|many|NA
CAIMAGSRGTDTQYF
TGTGCCATCATGGCTGGGAGTAGGGGCACAGATACGCAGTATTTT
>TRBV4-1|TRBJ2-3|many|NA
CASSQPPPADTQYF
TGCGCCAGCAGCCAACCCCCCCCCGCAGATACGCAGTATTTT
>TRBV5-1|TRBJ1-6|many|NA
CASRGGDGWNSPLHF
TGCGCCAGCAGGGGCGGAGACGGTTGGAATTCACCCCTCCACTTT
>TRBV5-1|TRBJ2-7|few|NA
CASSLGPGEEEQYF
TGCGCCAGCAGCTTGGGCCCAGGAGAGGAAGAGCAGTACTTC
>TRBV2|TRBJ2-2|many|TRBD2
CASRASGTIYDTGELFF
TGTGCCAGCAGGGCTAGCGGTACGATTTATGACACCGGGGAGCTGTTTTTT
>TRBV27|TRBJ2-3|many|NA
CASFSLLSGVSDTQYF
TGTGCCAGCTTTAGCCTTCTTAGCGGAGTCTCAGATACGCAGTATTTT
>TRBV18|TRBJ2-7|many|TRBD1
CASSALPPGTGISEQYF
TGTGCCAGCTCAGCGCTCCCGCCCGGGACAGGGATCTCCGAGCAGTACTTC
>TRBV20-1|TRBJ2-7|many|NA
CSANRQDAVYEQYF
TGCAGTGCTAACCGACAGGACGCAGTCTACGAGCAGTACTTC
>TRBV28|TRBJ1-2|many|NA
CASSPAGPNYGYTF
TGTGCCAGCAGTCCCGCGGGGCCCAACTATGGCTACACCTTC
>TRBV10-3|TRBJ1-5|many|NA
CAISEEGVGNQPQHF
TGTGCCATCAGTGAGGAAGGGGTCGGCAATCAGCCCCAGCATTTT
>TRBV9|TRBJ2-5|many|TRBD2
CASSVRPTSGPQETQYF
TGTGCCAGCAGCGTACGGCCGACTAGCGGGCCTCAAGAGACCCAGTACTTC
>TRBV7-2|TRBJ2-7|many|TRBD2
CASSLGGLAVYEQYF
TGTGCCAGCAGCTTAGGTGGACTAGCGGTCTACGAGCAGTACTTC
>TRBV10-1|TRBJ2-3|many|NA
CASSPEEGGTQYF
TGCGCCAGCAGTCCTGAAGAAGGAGGTACGCAGTATTTT
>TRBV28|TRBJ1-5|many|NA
CASSLWGGSNQPQHF
TGTGCCAGCAGTTTATGGGGGGGAAGCAATCAGCCCCAGCATTTT
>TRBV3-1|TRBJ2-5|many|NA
CASSQVMETQYF
TGTGCCAGCAGCCAAGTAATGGAGACCCAGTACTTC
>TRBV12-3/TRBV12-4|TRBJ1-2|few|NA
CASSFGENYGYTF
TGTGCCAGCAGTTTCGGCGAAAACTATGGCTACACCTTC
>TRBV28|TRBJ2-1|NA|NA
CASGSRTEQFF
TGTGCCAGCGGGAGTAGAACTGAGCAGTTCTTC
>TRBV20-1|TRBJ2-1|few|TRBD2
CSARDLGLAGPSYNEQFF
TGCAGTGCTAGAGACTTGGGACTAGCGGGCCCCTCCTACAATGAGCAGTTCTTC
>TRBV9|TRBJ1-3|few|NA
CASSPRFTRKSSGNTIYF
TGTGCCAGCAGCCCCCGTTTCACCCGCAAGAGCTCTGGAAACACCATATATTTT
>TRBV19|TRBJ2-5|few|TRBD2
CASSDGGIRETQYF
TGTGCCAGTAGTGACGGGGGGATAAGGGAGACCCAGTACTTC
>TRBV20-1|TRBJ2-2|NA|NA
CSASGDANTGELFF
TGCAGTGCTTCTGGAGACGCGAACACCGGGGAGCTGTTTTTT